This T cell receptor (beta chain) appears in the sequencing data of a study of T cells in Graves' hyperthyroidism and ophthalmopathy (dated by TCRdb to between 2018 and 2021). Concerning the study at large: Peripheral blood was sampled at the time of initial diagnosis, prior to any treatment. To identify TCR V-J signatures that set the groups apart, the researchers used a discovery cohort of 100 patients, made up of 40 to 45 with Graves' ophthalmopathy and 57 with stable Graves' hyperthyroidism. An independent validation cohort of around 19 hyperthyroidism patients and roughly 16 patients who later progressed to ophthalmopathy tested prospective prediction of ophthalmopathy. The 95 to 100 discovery patients were randomly divided into training and test sets at a 7:3 ratio. The study also compared thyroid tissue and blood T-cell repertoires from 5 to 7 Graves' hyperthyroidism patients. After blood sampling, hyperthyroidism patients were treated with methimazole at a starting dose of 30 mg daily, and ophthalmopathy patients were treated with high-dose intravenous methylprednisolone. The paper describes TCR Vbeta CDR3 sequencing of some 130 peripheral blood samples, made up of some 42 ophthalmopathy patients, roughly 72 hyperthyroidism patients and 17 progressor patients. The paper as a whole reports these results and caveats: In validation, the model predicted progression to ophthalmopathy with approximately 69% sensitivity and roughly 72% specificity, a median of approximately 6.7 months before onset. Sample size was not statistically predetermined, and investigators were not blinded to group allocation. In cross-validation, a model built on a 13 V-J signature told ophthalmopathy apart from stable hyperthyroidism with roughly 87% sensitivity and around 83% specificity, and in testing the same model reached 80%/75%. Most expanded thyroid clonotypes (frequency above 0.001) were also found in blood, which suggests that blood repertoires may mirror thyroid immune responses.

This clonotype was observed many times. Its binding antigen is unknown. No clone much larger than this one lies a single base away; base qualities are absent. Ophthalmopathy patients had moderately to severely active disease, with a Clinical Activity Score of 3 or more, a NOSPECS grade of 4 or more, and a disease duration of less than 3 months. Exclusion was applied to patients with uncontrolled infections, other autoimmune diseases, pregnancy or lactation. Diagnoses were based on clinical symptoms, serum thyroxine and TRAb, thyroid ultrasound and orbital computed tomography. Ficoll-Paque density gradient centrifugation was used to isolate PBMCs from 8.5 to 10 ml of fresh peripheral blood. Total RNA was extracted using Trizol reagent, and RNA quality was assessed on an Agilent 2100 Bioanalyzer. The TCR beta CDR3 regions were amplified from the RNA transcripts. For the first round of RT-PCR on the TCR CDR3, the HTBI primer set was used together with the Qiagen OneStep RT-PCR kit. Libraries were constructed in a second round of multiplex PCR, after which size selection and purification were carried out. Paired-end sequencing of the libraries was performed with 100 bp reads on an Illumina HiSeq2000. The authors' pipeline ran thus. SOAPnuke was used to process the raw data, throwing out any read that contained adapters or uncalled bases, had a mean Phred below 15, or lacked an exact constant-primer or identifier match. High-quality paired reads were merged with COPE v1.2.5, and unique nucleotide sequences were defined as clonotypes. MiTCR v1.1 was used to align clonotypes to the IMGT TRBV, TRBD and TRBJ reference segments. The analysis included only V-J combinations with a frequency above 0.0001, which together covered 99% to 99.2% of the repertoires. The TCS score was defined as the ratio of F50 (clonal expansion) to E x V (chaos), calculated using BLOSUM62-based TCRdist between CDR3 peptides within each V-J. Welch's t-statistics and random forest reduced just over 500 V-J features to 10 to 15, which were used in a naive Bayes classifier (R e1071). The public reads were run again by TCRdb, first through fastp at Q25 and then through MiXCR, and only productive beta chains were kept. All rows with the same CDR3 protein become a single entry with the most common DNA and genes. These V and J calls are TCRdb output, not the study's own analysis. The sample data list around 520,000 distinct CDR3 sequences, and approximately 25% of these were observed just once. The ten largest clones capture approximately 10% of the sample.

The sequence derives from a woman aged 30 to 39 with Graves' ophthalmopathy. Sequencing was performed on blood.

The CDR3 reads CASSRVRTGQTEAFF. The nucleotides read TGTGCCAGCAGCAGAGTCAGGACAGGCCAAACTGAAGCTTTCTTT. The V gene is TRBV13 and the J gene is TRBJ1-1; TRBD1 agrees with 7 junctional bases. V lost 5 bases and J lost 5 bases, and the count of bases not matched to a germline gene is 11. The CDR3 goes from the cysteine to the phenylalanine over 15 residues. Only the CDR3 region is kept as DNA, spanning 45 bases read in frame from base 1. Sequences PRHDT (CDR1) and FYEKMQ (CDR2) are obtained from the germline V gene (reference sequence).